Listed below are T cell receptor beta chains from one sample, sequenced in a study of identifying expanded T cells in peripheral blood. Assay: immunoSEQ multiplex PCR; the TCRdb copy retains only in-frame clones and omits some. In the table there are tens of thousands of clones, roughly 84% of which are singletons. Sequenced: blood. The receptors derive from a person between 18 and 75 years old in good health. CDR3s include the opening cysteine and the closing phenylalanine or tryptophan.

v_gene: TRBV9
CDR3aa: CASSVVPGQDYYGYTF

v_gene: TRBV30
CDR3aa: CAAEQGRGRYEQYF

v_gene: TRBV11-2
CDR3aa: CASSFSPGTAYEQYF

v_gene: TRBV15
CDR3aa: CATSRGEDTQYF

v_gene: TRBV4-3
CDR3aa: CASSWKFGGVNDEQYF

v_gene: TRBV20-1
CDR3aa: CSAGDRGGTFF

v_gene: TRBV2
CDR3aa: CASRTQGAPGEKLFF

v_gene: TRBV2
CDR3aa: CASSGLGQGIDGYTF

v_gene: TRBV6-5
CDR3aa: CASSYSGTGGGYTF

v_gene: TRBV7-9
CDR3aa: CASSLGQPEQYF

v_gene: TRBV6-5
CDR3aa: CAVAGDSGNTIYF

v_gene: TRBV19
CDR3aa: CASSKDRPNEKLFF

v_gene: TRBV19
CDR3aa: CASSIQGRTSGYTF

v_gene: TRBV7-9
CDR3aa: CASSPSQVRPPEQYF

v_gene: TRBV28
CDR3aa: CASGGLAVYNEQFF

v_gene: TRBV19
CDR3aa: CASSIMGLAGGSYNEQFF

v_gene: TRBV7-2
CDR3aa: CASSLVTGLEQPQHF

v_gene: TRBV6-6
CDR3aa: CASSYLPFSNQPQHF

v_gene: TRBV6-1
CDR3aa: CASSEWNSPLHF

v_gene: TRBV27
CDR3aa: CASSFSPFEDTQYF

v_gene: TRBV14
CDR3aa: CASNVVEEENTEAFF

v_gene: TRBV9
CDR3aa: CASSVVAYSEAFF

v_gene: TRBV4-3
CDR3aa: CASSQEEVSYSPLHF

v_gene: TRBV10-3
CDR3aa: CAIRLGRGNTIYF

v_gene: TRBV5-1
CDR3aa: CASSLAGQNEAFF

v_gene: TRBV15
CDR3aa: CATRSESTYRSTQYF